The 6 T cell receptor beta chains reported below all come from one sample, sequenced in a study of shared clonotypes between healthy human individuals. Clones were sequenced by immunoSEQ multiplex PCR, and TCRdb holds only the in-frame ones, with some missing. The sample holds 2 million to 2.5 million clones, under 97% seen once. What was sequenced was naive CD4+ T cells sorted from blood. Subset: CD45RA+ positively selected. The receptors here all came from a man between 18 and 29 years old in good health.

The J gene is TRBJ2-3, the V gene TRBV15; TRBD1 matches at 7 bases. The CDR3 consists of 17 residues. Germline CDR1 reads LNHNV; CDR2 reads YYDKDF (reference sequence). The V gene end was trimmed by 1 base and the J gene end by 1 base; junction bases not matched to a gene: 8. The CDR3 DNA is TGTGCCACCAGCAGAGGGAATCGGGGACAGCGCACAGATACGCAGTATTTT. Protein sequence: CATSRGNRGQRTDTQYF.

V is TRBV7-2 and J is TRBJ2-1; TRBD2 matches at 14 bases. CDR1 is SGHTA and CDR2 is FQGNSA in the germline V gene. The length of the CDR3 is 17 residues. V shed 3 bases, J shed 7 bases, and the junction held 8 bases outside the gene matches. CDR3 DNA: TGTGCCAGCAGCTTTCCGACTAGCGGGGGGGCCTGGAATGAGCAGTTCTTC. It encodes CASSFPTSGGAWNEQFF. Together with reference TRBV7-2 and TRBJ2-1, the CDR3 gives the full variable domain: GAGVSQSPSNKVTEKGKDVELRCDPISGHTALYWYRQSLGQGLEFLIYFQGNSAPDKSGLPSDRFSAERTGGSVSTLTIQRTQQEDSAVYLCASSFPTSGGAWNEQFFGPGTRLTVL.

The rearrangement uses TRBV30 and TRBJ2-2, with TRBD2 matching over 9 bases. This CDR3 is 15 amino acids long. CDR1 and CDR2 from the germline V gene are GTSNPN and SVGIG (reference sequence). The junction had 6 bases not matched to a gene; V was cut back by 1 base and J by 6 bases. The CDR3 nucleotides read TGTGCCTGGAGTGCTAGCGGGAAAAGGGCCGGGGAGCTGTTTTTT. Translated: CAWSASGKRAGELFF.

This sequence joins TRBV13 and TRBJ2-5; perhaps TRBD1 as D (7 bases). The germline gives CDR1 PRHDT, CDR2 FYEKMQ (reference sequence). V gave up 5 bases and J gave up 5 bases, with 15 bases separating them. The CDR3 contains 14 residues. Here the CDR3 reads CASSRQGGGETQYF. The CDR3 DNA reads TGTGCCAGCAGCCGCCAGGGGGGAGGCGAGACCCAGTACTTC.

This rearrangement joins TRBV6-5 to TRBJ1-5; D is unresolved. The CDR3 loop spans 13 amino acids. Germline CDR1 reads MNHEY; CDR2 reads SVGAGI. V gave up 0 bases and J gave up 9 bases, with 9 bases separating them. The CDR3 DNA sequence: TGTGCCAGCAGTTACTCGAGTGCGACGCCCCAGCATTTT. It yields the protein CASSYSSATPQHF.

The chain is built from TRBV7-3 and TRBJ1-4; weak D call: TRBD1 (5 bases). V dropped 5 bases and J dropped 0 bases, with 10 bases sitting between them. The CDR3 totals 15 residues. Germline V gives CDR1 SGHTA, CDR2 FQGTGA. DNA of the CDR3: TGTGCCAGCAGCCCACCCAGGGCAACTAATGAAAAACTGTTTTTT. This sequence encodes CASSPPRATNEKLFF.